The sequence of this TCR beta chain was determined in a study of beta chain features in type 1 diabetes. Study-level results: The cDNA sequencing approach could over-represent high-TCR-expressing cells. More deletions and fewer insertions at VDJ junctions were found in patients with type 1 diabetes.

Note on this clone: No antigen is known for it.

This CDR3 has 15 amino acids. Germline V gene data show CDR1 as LGHNA and CDR2 as YNFKEQ. J lost 4 bases, V lost 4 bases, and 7 bases had no gene match. Expressed TCRB transcripts were sequenced because the entire RNA isolate underwent reverse transcription. TCRdb keeps only in-frame clones here, not all; method: immunoSEQ multiplex PCR. This sample has a few hundred thousand clones, with roughly 30% found just once. The sample taken for sequencing was naive CD4+ T cells from blood. The V call is TRBV4-2, the J call TRBJ2-1; TRBD2 agrees at 7 bases. This receptor was identified in a man aged 18 to 35 in good health. DNA for the CDR3: TGTGCCAGCAGCCTCAAAGGCGGGAGATACAATGAGCAGTTCTTC. This sequence encodes CASSLKGGRYNEQFF.